This TCR beta chain was identified during a study of cytomegalovirus exposure and HLA in healthy donors. In the case of this clone: The antigen remains undetermined.

Points from the study as a whole: Evidence from a later analysis indicated that most CMV-associated TCR beta chains looked HLA-restricted.

With 60 Vbeta and 13 Jbeta primers, the PCR was carried out. The table came from immunoSEQ multiplex PCR; TCRdb's copy has only in-frame clones and leaves some out. The sample lists over 150,000 clones; 80% to 90% were seen once. From germline, CDR1 is MNHEY and CDR2 SMNVEV (reference sequence). V was shortened by 8 bases and J by 9 bases, with 14 bases between the two germline ends. CDR3 length equals 13 residues. Donors in the study were healthy people who gave bone marrow. J is TRBJ1-6 and V is TRBV27, with D uncertain. The specimen sequenced was PBMCs. The TCR sequence derives from a male donor in good health and CMV-seronegative. The CDR3 protein is CASQAGGGSPLHF. CDR3 nucleotide sequence: TGTGCCAGCCAAGCGGGAGGAGGTTCACCCCTCCACTTT.